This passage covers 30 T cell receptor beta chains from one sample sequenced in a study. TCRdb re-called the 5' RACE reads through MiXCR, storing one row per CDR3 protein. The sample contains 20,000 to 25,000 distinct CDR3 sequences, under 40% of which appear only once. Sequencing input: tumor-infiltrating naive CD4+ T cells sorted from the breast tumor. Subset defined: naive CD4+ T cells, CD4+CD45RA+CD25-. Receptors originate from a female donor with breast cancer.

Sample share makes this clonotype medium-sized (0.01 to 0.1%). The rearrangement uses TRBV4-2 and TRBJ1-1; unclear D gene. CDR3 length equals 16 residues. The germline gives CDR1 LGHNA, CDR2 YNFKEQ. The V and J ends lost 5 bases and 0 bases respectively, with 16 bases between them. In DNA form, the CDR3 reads TGTGCCAGCAGCAACGGCGGGGTGACCTTGAACACTGAAGCTTTCTTT. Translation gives CASSNGGVTLNTEAFF.

The DNA for the CDR3 is TGTGCCAGCAGCGAGACAGGGAAGCAGGGCAAAAACATTCAGTACTTC. Translating it yields CASSETGKQGKNIQYF. The chain links TRBV5-4 to TRBJ2-4; TRBD1 matches at 7 bases. Germline lookup yields CDR1 SGHNT and CDR2 YYREEE (reference sequence). There are 16 residues in the CDR3. Unmatched junction bases numbered 10, after V lost 4 bases and J lost 3 bases.

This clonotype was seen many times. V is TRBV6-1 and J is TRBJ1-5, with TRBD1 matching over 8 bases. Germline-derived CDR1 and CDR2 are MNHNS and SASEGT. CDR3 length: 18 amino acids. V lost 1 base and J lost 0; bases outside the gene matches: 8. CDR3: CASSEGAGGGYSNQPQHF. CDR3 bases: TGTGCCAGCAGTGAAGGAGCAGGGGGCGGATATAGCAATCAGCCCCAGCATTTT.

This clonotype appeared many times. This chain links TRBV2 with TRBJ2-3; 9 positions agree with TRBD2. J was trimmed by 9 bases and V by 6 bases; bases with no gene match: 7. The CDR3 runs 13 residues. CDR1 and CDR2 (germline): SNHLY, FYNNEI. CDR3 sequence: CASRAQLAGTQYF. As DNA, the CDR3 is TGTGCCAGCAGGGCGCAGCTAGCGGGGACGCAGTATTTT.

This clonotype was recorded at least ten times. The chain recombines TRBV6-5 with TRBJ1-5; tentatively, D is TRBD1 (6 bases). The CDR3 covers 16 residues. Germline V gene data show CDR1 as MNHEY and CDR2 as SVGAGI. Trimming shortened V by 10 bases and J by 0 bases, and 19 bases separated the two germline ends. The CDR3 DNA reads TGTGCCACCACACTCCGGCAGGGGAGTAGCAATCAGCCCCAGCATTTT. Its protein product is CATTLRQGSSNQPQHF.

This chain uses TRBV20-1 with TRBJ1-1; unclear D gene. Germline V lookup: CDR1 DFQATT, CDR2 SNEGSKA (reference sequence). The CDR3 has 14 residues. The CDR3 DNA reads TGCAGATCAACCCGGATCATCATGAACACTGAAGCTTTCTTT. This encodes CRSTRIIMNTEAFF.

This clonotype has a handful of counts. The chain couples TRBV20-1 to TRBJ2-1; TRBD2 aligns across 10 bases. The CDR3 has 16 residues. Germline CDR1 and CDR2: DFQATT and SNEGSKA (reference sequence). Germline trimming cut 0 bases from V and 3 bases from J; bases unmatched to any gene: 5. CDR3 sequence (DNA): TGCAGTGCTAGAGATGGAGCGGGAGGGCGCTACAATGAGCAGTTCTTC. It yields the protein CSARDGAGGRYNEQFF.

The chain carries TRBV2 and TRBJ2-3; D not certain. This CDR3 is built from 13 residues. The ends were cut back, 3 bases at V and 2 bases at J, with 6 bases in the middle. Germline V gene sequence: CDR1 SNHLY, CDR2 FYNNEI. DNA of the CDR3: TGTGCCAGCAGTGACCCCAACACAGATACGCAGTATTTT. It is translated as CASSDPNTDTQYF. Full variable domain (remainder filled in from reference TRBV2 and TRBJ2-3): EPEVTQTPSHQVTQMGQEVILRCVPISNHLYFYWYRQILGQKVEFLVSFYNNEISEKSEIFDDQFSVERPDGSNFTLKIRSTKLEDSAMYFCASSDPNTDTQYFGPGTRLTVL.

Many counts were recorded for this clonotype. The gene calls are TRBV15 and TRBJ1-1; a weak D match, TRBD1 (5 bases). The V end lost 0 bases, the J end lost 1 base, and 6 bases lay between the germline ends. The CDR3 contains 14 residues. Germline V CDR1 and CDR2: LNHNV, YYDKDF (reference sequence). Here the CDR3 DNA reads TGTGCCACCAGCAGAGATGGGGGGAACACTGAAGCTTTCTTT. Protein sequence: CATSRDGGNTEAFF.

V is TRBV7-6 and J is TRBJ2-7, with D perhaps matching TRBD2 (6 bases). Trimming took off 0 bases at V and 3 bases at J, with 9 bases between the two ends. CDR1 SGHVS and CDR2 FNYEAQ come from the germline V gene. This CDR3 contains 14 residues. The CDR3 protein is CASSLAGGNYEQYF. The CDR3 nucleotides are TGTGCCAGCAGCTTAGCTGGCGGGAACTACGAGCAGTACTTC.

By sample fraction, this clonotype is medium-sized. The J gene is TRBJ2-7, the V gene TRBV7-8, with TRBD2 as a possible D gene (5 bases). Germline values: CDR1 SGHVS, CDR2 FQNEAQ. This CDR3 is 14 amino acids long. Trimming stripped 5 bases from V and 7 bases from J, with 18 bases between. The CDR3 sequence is CASSPPRTRIEQYF. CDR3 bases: TGTGCCAGCAGCCCTCCCCGTACTAGAATTGAGCAGTACTTC.

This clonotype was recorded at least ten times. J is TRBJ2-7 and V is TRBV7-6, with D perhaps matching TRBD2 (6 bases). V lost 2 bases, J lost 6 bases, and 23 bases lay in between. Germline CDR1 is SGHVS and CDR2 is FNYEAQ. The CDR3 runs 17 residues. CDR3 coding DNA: TGTGCCAGCAGCTTACAGCCAGCGACTAGTAACTTTCGCGAGCAGTACTTC. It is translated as CASSLQPATSNFREQYF.

The CDR3 coding sequence is TGTGCCAGCAGTTACGACGGATACGAGCAGTACTTC. Its protein is CASSYDGYEQYF. The chain recombines TRBV6-2 or TRBV6-3 with TRBJ2-7; D is ambiguous. This CDR3 has 12 residues. Germline V gene lookup returns CDR1 MNHEY and CDR2 SVGEGT. V was shortened by 2 bases and J by 4 bases, with 6 bases between the two germline ends.

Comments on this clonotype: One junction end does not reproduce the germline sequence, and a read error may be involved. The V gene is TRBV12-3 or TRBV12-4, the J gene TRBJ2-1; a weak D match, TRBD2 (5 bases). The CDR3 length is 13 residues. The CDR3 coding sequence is TGTGCCAGCGGTTTAGACGGCGGGCTTGAGCAGTTCTTC. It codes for CASGLDGGLEQFF.

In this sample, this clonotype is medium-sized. The CDR3 sequence: CASSYSESSGANVLTF. The CDR3 DNA reads as TGTGCCAGCAGTTACTCAGAGAGCTCTGGGGCCAACGTCCTGACTTTC. The chain employs TRBV6-5 and TRBJ2-6; D unclear. CDR1 and CDR2 from the germline V gene are MNHEY and SVGAGI. CDR3 length equals 16 residues. Trimming removed 0 bases from V and 0 bases from J, with 6 bases in between.

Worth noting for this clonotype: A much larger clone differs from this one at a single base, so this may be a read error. The CDR3 sequence is CASSLDRGRYQPQHF. As DNA, the CDR3 is TGTGCCAGTAGTCTGGACAGGGGTAGATATCAGCCCCAGCATTTT. The chain combines TRBV19 with TRBJ1-5; 9 bases match TRBD1. Unmatched junction bases numbered 7, after V lost 5 bases and J lost 5 bases. Germline loops: CDR1 LNHDA, CDR2 SQIVND (reference sequence). The CDR3 is 15 residues long.

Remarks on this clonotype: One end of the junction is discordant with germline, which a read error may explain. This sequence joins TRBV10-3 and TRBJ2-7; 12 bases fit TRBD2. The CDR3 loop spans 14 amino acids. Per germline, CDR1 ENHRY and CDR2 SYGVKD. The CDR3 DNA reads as TGTGCCATCAGTGAGCTAGCGGGAGGGCGAGAGCGGTACTTC. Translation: CAISELAGGRERYF.

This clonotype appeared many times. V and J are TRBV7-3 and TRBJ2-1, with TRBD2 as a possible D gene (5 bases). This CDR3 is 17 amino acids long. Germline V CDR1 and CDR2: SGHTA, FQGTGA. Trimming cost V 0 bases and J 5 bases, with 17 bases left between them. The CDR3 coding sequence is TGTGCCAGCAGCTTAACGCCGGCGTCCTCCGGGGACAATGAGCAGTTCTTC. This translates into CASSLTPASSGDNEQFF.

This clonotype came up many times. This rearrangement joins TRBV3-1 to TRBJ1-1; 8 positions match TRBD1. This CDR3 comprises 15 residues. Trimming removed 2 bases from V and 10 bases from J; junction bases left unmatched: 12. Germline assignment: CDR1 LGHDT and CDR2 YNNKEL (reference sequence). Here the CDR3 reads CASSQISARGRGAFF. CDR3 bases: TGTGCCAGCAGCCAAATCTCGGCCAGGGGGCGCGGAGCTTTCTTT. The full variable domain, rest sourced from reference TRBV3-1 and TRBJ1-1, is DTAVSQTPKYLVTQMGNDKSIKCEQNLGHDTMYWYKQDSKKFLKIMFSYNNKELIINETVPNRFSPKSPDKAHLNLHINSLELGDSAVYFCASSQISARGRGAFFGQGTRLTVV.

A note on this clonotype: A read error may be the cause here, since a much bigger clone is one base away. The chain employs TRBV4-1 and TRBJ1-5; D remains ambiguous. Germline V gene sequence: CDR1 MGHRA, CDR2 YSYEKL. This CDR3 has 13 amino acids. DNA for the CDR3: TGCGCCGGCAGCCAATGGGAGGATCAGCCCCAGCATTTT. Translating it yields CAGSQWEDQPQHF.

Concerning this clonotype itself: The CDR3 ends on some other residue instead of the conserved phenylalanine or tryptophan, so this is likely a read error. The CDR3 bases are TGTGCCAGCAGTGAGGAGGGCAACACTGAAGCTTTCCTT. It yields the protein CASSEEGNTEAFL. The chain joins TRBV2 to TRBJ1-1; D remains ambiguous. The CDR3 contains 13 residues. The germline CDR1 and CDR2 sequences are SNHLY and FYNNEI. V shed 3 bases and J shed 2 bases, with 7 bases lying between them.

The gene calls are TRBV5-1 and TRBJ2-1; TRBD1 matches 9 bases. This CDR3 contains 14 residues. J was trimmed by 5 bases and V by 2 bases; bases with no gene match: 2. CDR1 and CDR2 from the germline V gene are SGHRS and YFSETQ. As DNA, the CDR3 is TGCGCCAGCAGCTTAAGGGACAGGGACAATGAGCAGTTCTTC. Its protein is CASSLRDRDNEQFF.

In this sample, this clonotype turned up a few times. CDR3 in amino acids: CASTNIAGGTEAFF. CDR3 nucleotides: TGCGCCAGCACCAATATCGCGGGGGGCACTGAAGCTTTCTTT. The chain links TRBV5-1 to TRBJ1-1; D might be TRBD1 (5 bases). Germline V gene lookup returns CDR1 SGHRS and CDR2 YFSETQ. The CDR3 consists of 14 residues. V was pared by 6 bases and J by 4 bases, with 16 bases between.

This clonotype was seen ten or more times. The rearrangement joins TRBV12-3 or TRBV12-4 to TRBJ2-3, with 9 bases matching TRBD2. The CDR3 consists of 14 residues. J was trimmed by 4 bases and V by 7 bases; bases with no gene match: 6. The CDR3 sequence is CASNIAGEPDTQYF. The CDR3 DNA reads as TGTGCCAGCAACATAGCGGGAGAACCAGATACGCAGTATTTT.

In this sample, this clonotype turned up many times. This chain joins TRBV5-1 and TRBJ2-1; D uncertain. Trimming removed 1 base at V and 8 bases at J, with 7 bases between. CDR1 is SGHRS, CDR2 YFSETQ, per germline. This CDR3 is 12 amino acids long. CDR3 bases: TGCGCCAGCAGCTTGAAGGTTGATGAGCAGTTCTTC. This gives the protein CASSLKVDEQFF.

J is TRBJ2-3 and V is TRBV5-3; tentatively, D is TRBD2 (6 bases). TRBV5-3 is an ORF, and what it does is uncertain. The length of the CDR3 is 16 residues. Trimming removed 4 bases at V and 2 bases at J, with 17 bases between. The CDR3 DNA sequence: TGTGCCAGAAGCCCCTGGGGGGACCCCAACACAGATACGCAGTATTTT. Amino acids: CARSPWGDPNTDTQYF.

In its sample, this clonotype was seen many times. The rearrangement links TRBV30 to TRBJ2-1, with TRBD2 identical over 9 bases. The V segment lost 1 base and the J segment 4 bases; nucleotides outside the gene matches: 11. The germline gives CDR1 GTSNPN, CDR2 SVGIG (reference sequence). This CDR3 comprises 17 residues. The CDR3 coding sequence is TGTGCCTGGAGTGCGAATAGCGGGGGAAAGTCTTACAATGAGCAGTTCTTC. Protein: CAWSANSGGKSYNEQFF.

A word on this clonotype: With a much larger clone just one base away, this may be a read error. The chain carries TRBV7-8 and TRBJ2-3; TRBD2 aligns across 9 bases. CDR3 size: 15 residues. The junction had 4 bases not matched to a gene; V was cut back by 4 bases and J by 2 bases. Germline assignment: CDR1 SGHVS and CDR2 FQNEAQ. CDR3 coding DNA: TGTGCCAGCAGCTCCGGACTAGCGTCCACAGATACGCAGTATTTT. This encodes CASSSGLASTDTQYF. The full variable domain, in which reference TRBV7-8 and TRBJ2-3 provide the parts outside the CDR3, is GAGVSQSPRYKVAKRGQDVALRCDPISGHVSLFWYQQALGQGPEFLTYFQNEAQLDKSGLPSDRFFAERPEGSVSTLKIQRTQQEDSAVYLCASSSGLASTDTQYFGPGTRLTVL.

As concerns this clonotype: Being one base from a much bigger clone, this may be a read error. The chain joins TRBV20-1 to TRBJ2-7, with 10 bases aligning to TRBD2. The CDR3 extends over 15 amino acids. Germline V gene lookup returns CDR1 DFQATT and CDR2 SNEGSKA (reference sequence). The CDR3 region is CSAIQTSGHSYEQHF. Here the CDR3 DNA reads TGCAGTGCTATACAGACTAGCGGGCACTCCTACGAGCAGCACTTC.

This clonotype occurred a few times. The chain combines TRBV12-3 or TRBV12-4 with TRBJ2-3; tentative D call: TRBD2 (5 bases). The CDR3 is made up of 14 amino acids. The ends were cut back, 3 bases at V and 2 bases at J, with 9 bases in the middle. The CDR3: CASSFSGFTDTQYF. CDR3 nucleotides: TGTGCCAGCAGTTTTTCGGGGTTCACAGATACGCAGTATTTT.